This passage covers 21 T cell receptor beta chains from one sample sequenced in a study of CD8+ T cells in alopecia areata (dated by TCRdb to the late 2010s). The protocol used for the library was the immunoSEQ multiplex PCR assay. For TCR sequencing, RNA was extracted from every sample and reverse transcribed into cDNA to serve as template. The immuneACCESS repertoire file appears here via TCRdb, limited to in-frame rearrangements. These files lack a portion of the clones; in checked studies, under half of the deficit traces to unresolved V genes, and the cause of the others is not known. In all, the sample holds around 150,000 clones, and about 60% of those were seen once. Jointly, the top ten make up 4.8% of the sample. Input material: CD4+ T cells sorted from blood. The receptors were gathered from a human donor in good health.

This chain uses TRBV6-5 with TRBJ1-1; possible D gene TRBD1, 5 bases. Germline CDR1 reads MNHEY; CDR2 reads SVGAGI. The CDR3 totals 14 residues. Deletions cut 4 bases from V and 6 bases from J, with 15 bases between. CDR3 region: CASSLLPRDAEAFF. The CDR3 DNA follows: TGTGCCAGCAGTTTGCTGCCCCGGGACGCTGAAGCTTTCTTT.

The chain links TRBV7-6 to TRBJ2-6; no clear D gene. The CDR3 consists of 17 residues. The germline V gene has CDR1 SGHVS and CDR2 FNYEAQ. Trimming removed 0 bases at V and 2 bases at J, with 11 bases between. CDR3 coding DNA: TGTGCCAGCAGCTTAGCTAGGTTCGGAGCTGGGGCCAACGTCCTGACTTTC. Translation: CASSLARFGAGANVLTF.

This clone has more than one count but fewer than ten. The DNA of the CDR3 is TGTGCCATCAGCCCGGGACCGGGAGCCAAAAACATTCAGTACTTC. Protein product: CAISPGPGAKNIQYF. This chain uses TRBV10-3 with TRBJ2-4, with D possibly being TRBD1 or TRBD2 (5 bases each). This CDR3 is built from 15 residues. CDR1 is ENHRY, CDR2 SYGVKD, per germline. V lost 6 bases, J lost 0 bases, and 12 bases lay in between.

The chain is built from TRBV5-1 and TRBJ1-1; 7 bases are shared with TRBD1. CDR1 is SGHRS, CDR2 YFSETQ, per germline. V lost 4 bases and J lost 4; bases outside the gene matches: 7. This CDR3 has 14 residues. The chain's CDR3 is CASSPRTGGTEAFF. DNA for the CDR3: TGCGCCAGCAGCCCCCGGACAGGAGGCACTGAAGCTTTCTTT.

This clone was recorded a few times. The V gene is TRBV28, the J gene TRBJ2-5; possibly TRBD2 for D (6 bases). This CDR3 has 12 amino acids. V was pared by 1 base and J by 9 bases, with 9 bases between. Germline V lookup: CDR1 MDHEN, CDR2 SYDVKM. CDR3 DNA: TGTGCCAGCAGTTTATCTGCGGGGTCCCAGTACTTC. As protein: CASSLSAGSQYF.

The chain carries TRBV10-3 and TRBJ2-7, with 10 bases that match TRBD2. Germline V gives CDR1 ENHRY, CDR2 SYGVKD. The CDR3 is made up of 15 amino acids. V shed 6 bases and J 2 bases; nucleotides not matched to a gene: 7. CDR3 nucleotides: TGTGCCATCAGGGATCTTAGCGGGAGGACCTACGAGCAGTACTTC. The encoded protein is CAIRDLSGRTYEQYF.

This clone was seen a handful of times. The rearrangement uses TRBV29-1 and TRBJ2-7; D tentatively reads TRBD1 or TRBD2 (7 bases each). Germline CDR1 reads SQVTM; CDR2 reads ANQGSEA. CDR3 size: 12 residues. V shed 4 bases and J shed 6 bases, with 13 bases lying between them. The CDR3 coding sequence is TGCAGCGTTGCAGGGGGAGGGAGCGAGCAGTACTTC. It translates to CSVAGGGSEQYF.

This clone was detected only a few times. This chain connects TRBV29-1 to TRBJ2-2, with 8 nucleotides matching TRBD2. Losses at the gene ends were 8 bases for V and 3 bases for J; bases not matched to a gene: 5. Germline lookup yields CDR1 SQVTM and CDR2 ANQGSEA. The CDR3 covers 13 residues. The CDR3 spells CSCGRIDTGELFF. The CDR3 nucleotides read TGCAGCTGCGGGAGGATAGACACCGGGGAGCTGTTTTTT.

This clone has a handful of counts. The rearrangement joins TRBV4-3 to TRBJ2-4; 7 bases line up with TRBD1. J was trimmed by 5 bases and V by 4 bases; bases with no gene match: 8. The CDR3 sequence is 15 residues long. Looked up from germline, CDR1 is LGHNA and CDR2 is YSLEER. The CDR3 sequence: CASSRSGQGENIQYF. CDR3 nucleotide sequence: TGCGCCAGCAGCCGGTCGGGCCAGGGGGAAAACATTCAGTACTTC.

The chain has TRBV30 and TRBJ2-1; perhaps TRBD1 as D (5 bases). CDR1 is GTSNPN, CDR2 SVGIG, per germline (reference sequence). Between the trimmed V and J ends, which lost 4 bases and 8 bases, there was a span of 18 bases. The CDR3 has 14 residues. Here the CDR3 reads CAWIVKGRSHEQFF. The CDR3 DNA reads TGTGCCTGGATAGTCAAGGGGCGATCCCATGAGCAGTTCTTC.

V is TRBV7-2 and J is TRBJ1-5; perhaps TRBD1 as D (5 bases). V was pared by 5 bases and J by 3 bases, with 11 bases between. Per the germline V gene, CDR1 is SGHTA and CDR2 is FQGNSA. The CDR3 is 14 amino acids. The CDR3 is CASSQQVFNQPQHF. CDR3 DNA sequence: TGTGCCAGCAGCCAACAGGTCTTCAATCAGCCCCAGCATTTT.

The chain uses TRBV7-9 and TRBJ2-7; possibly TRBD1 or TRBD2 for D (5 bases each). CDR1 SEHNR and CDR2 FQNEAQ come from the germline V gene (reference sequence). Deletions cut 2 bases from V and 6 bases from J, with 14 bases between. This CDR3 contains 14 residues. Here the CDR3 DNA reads TGTGCCAGCAGCTTAACCGGGACCTTCGGCGAGCAGTACTTC. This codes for CASSLTGTFGEQYF.

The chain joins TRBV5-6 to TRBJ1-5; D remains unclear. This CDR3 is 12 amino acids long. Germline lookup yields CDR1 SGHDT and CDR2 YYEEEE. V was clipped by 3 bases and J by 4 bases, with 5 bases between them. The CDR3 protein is CASSYGNQPQHF. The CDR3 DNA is TGTGCCAGCAGCTACGGGAATCAGCCCCAGCATTTT.

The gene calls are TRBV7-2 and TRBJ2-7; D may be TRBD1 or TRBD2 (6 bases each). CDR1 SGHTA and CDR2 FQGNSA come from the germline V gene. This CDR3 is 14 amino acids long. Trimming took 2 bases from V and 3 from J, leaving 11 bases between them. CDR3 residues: CASSLSGADYEQYF. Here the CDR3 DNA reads TGTGCCAGCAGCTTATCGGGGGCGGACTACGAGCAGTACTTC. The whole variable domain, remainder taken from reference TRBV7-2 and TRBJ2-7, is GAGVSQSPSNKVTEKGKDVELRCDPISGHTALYWYRQSLGQGLEFLIYFQGNSAPDKSGLPSDRFSAERTGGSVSTLTIQRTQQEDSAVYLCASSLSGADYEQYFGPGTRLTVT.

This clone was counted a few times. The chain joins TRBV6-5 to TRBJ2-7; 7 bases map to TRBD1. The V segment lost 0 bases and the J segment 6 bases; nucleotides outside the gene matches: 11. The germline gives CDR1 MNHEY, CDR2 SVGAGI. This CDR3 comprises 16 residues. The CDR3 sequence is CASSYSRGGAFAEQYF. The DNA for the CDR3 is TGTGCCAGCAGTTACTCGAGAGGGGGCGCATTCGCCGAGCAGTACTTC.

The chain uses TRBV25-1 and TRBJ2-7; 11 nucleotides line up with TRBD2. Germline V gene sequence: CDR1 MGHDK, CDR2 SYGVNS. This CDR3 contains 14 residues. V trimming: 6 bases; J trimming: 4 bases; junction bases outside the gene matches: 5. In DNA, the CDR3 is TGTGCCAGCAGGTCCGGGACTAGCGGTTACGAGCAGTACTTC. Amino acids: CASRSGTSGYEQYF.

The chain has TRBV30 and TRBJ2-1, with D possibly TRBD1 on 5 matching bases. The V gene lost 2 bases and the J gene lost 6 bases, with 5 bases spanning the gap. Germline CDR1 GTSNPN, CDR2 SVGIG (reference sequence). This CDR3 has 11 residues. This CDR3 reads CAWSTGNEQFF. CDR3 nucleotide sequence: TGTGCCTGGAGTACAGGCAATGAGCAGTTCTTC.

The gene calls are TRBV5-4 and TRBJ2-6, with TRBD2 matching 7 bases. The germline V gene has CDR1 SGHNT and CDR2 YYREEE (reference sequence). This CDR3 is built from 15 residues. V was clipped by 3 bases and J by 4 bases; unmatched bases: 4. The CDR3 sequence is CASSWGGTGANVLTF. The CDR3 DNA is TGTGCCAGCAGCTGGGGGGGTACCGGGGCCAACGTCCTGACTTTC.

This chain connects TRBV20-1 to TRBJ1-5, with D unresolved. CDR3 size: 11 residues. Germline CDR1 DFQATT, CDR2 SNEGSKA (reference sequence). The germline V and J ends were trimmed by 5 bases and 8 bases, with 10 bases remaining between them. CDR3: CSAGGREPQHF. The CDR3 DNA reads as TGCAGTGCTGGTGGTAGGGAGCCCCAGCATTTT.

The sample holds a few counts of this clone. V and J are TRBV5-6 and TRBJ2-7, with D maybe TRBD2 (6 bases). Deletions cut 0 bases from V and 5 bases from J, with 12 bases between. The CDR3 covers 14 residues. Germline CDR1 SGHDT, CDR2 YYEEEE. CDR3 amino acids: CASSLDDGRDEQYF. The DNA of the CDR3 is TGTGCCAGCAGCTTGGACGACGGGAGAGACGAGCAGTACTTC. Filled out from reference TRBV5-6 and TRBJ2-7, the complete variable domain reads DAGVTQSPTHLIKTRGQQVTLRCSPKSGHDTVSWYQQALGQGPQFIFQYYEEEERQRGNFPDRFSGHQFPNYSSELNVNALLLGDSALYLCASSLDDGRDEQYFGPGTRLTVT.

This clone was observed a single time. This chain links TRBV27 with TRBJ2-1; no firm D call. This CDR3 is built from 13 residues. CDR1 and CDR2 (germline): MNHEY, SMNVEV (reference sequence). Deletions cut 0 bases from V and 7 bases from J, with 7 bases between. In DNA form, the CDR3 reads TGTGCCAGCAGTTTATCAGGGAAGAATGAGCAGTTCTTC. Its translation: CASSLSGKNEQFF.